Following are 2 T cell receptor beta chains from one sample sequenced in a study of cytomegalovirus exposure and HLA in healthy donors. This PCR relied on a set of 60 Vbeta primers and 13 Jbeta primers. Sequenced by immunoSEQ multiplex PCR; TCRdb stores in-frame clones only, minus some. This sample has tens of thousands of clones, with 78% found just once. The sequenced sample was PBMCs. These receptors were collected from a woman aged 40 to 55 in good health and CMV-seropositive.

This clone was counted a few times. V gene TRBV6-4 combines with J gene TRBJ2-1; 9 nucleotides line up with TRBD2. Trimming at V came to 5 bases and at J to 10 bases, leaving 6 bases not matched to a gene. Germline loops: CDR1 MRHNA, CDR2 SNTAGT. The CDR3 is 13 residues long. CDR3 nucleotides: TGTGCCAGCAGTCCCGCGACTAGCGGAGAGCAGTTCTTC. Amino acids: CASSPATSGEQFF.

The chain is built from TRBV9 and TRBJ2-2; 14 bases line up with TRBD2. The trim removed 3 bases at V and 6 bases at J, leaving 4 bases unmatched. CDR1 and CDR2 (germline): SGDLS, YYNGEE. CDR3 size: 16 residues. This CDR3 reads CASSAGLAGDAGELFF. The CDR3 DNA follows: TGTGCCAGCAGCGCGGGACTAGCGGGAGACGCCGGGGAGCTGTTTTTT.